The next 8 T cell receptor beta chains were all read from a single sample in a study of blood T cell repertoires in COVID-19. The repertoire was sequenced with immunoSEQ multiplex PCR; TCRdb's copy has only in-frame clones and lacks some. Of around 63,000 clones listed, around 88% were seen once; the top ten hold about 18%. The sample taken for sequencing was peripheral blood. Every receptor here comes from a woman aged 80 or older with active COVID-19.

The J gene is TRBJ2-7, the V gene TRBV4-1; D call uncertain. This CDR3 contains 14 residues. CDR1 and CDR2 from the germline V gene are MGHRA and YSYEKL. Trimming took 4 bases from V and 2 from J, leaving 12 bases between them. The CDR3: CASSPTVLTYEQYF. CDR3 nucleotides: TGCGCCAGCAGCCCTACGGTCCTTACCTACGAGCAGTACTTC.

Written as DNA, the CDR3 is TGTGCCAGCAGCTTCCCCAGACAAGAGACCCAGTACTTC. Amino acid sequence: CASSFPRQETQYF. This chain uses TRBV5-4 with TRBJ2-5; D ambiguous. Trimming removed 2 bases at V and 2 bases at J, with 7 bases between. The CDR3 consists of 13 residues. CDR1 and CDR2 (germline): SGHNT, YYREEE (reference sequence).

The chain employs TRBV3-1 (or the pseudogene TRBV3-2) and TRBJ1-2; 7 bases are shared with TRBD1. Germline V gives CDR1 LGHDT, CDR2 YNNKEL (reference sequence). This CDR3 region has 15 residues. V gave up 4 bases and J gave up 7 bases; unmatched junction bases: 12. The CDR3 spells CASSLLQGFGAGYTF. DNA of the CDR3: TGTGCCAGCAGCCTCCTACAGGGGTTTGGCGCTGGCTACACCTTC.

This chain links TRBV5-1 with TRBJ1-6, with TRBD1 identical over 7 bases. The germline V gene encodes CDR1 SGHRS and CDR2 YFSETQ. V dropped 0 bases and J dropped 5; count of bases not matched to a gene: 2. The CDR3 is 15 amino acids. CDR3 DNA sequence: TGCGCCAGCAGCTTGGGACAGGGAAATAATTCACCCCTCCACTTT. Translating gives CASSLGQGNNSPLHF. Looking up the rest from reference TRBV5-1 and TRBJ1-6 gives the full variable domain: KAGVTQTPRYLIKTRGQQVTLSCSPISGHRSVSWYQQTPGQGLQFLFEYFSETQRNKGNFPGRFSGRQFSNSRSEMNVSTLELGDSALYLCASSLGQGNNSPLHFGNGTRLTVT.

This clone came up a few times. The chain combines TRBV20-1 with TRBJ2-2; D might be TRBD2 (5 bases). The CDR3 totals 14 residues. Germline values: CDR1 DFQATT, CDR2 SNEGSKA (reference sequence). V was shortened by 3 bases and J by 5 bases, with 13 bases between the two germline ends. The CDR3 DNA sequence: TGCAGTGCTAGTCAGGCGACGGGGACCGGGGAGCTGTTTTTT. This translates into CSASQATGTGELFF.

V gene TRBV14 combines with J gene TRBJ1-1; 9 bases agree with TRBD1. J was trimmed by 1 base and V by 1 base; bases with no gene match: 10. Germline assignment: CDR1 SGHDN and CDR2 FVKESK. There are 18 residues in the CDR3. CDR3 bases: TGTGCCAGCAGCCAAGCTTCGCAGCCGGGACAGGGGAACACTGAAGCTTTCTTT. Residues: CASSQASQPGQGNTEAFF.

V and J are TRBV11-2 and TRBJ2-3; 10 bases are a match to TRBD2. Trimming took 5 bases from V and 0 from J; bases not matched to a gene: 5. The CDR3 has 16 amino acids. Per germline, CDR1 SGHAT and CDR2 FQNNGV. CDR3 sequence reads: CASSPERGGSTDTQYF. CDR3 coding DNA: TGTGCCAGCAGCCCCGAGCGGGGGGGCAGCACAGATACGCAGTATTTT.

V gene TRBV5-1 combines with J gene TRBJ2-7, with D possibly being TRBD2 (6 bases). Germline assignment: CDR1 SGHRS and CDR2 YFSETQ. CDR3 size: 14 residues. V was shortened by 0 bases and J by 6 bases, with 13 bases between the two germline ends. DNA for the CDR3: TGCGCCAGCAGCTTGGACGGGGGATCGAGCGAGCAGTACTTC. This encodes CASSLDGGSSEQYF. The variable domain in full, with the rest retrieved from reference TRBV5-1 and TRBJ2-7, is KAGVTQTPRYLIKTRGQQVTLSCSPISGHRSVSWYQQTPGQGLQFLFEYFSETQRNKGNFPGRFSGRQFSNSRSEMNVSTLELGDSALYLCASSLDGGSSEQYFGPGTRLTVT.